The clone carrying this TCR beta chain was picked up many times. What it recognizes is unknown. The data derive from a study of T cells in Graves' hyperthyroidism and ophthalmopathy. The study, taken as a whole, reports: Researchers found most expanded thyroid clonotypes above 0.001 in blood as well. In simple terms, a model built on 13 V-J features told ophthalmopathy apart from stable hyperthyroidism. Ophthalmopathy onset followed model prediction by a median around 6.6 months.

The hyperthyroidism was newly diagnosed and had lasted under 2 months; the patients were aged 18 to 65. Amplification targeted TCR beta CDR3 regions from RNA transcripts. HTBI primers were the set used in a first-round RT-PCR of the TCR CDR3. TCRdb re-analysed the multiplex PCR reads in MiXCR, keeping a single row per CDR3 protein. The sample includes nearly 600,000 distinct CDR3 sequences, approximately 15% of them seen just once. The CDR3 has 15 residues. Trimming cost V 6 bases and J 7 bases, with 21 bases left between them. Looked up from germline, CDR1 is MNHEY and CDR2 is SVGEGT. The chain couples TRBV6-2 or TRBV6-3 to TRBJ2-5, with D maybe TRBD2 (5 bases). The origin of this receptor is a woman aged 25 to 45 with Graves' hyperthyroidism that later progressed to Graves' ophthalmopathy. Sample: blood. CDR3 region: CASSPRGFDFRTQYF. The CDR3 DNA is TGTGCCAGCAGCCCCCGAGGGTTCGACTTCCGGACCCAGTACTTC.